This passage covers 28 T cell receptor beta chains from one sample sequenced in a study of shared clonotypes between healthy human individuals. The data were produced by immunoSEQ multiplex PCR, yet TCRdb's version contains in-frame clones alone and is incomplete. This sample has approximately 95,000 clones, with about 68% found just once. Source material: memory CD8+ T cells sorted from blood. The subset is: CD45RO+ cells pooled with CCR7-negative TemRA cells. Every receptor here comes from a man aged 25 to 40 in good health.

V and J are TRBV6-4 and TRBJ2-1; perhaps TRBD2 as D (5 bases). V lost 7 bases and J 7 bases, leaving 26 bases between the germline ends. In germline, CDR1 is MRHNA, CDR2 SNTAGT. The CDR3 extends over 17 amino acids. Written as DNA, the CDR3 is TGTGCCAGCACTGATAAAGTGGGAGTGATGGTATGGAATGAGCAGTTCTTC. This codes for CASTDKVGVMVWNEQFF.

Worth noting for this clone: Other DNA sequences from this sample encode an identical CDR3 as well. This sequence joins TRBV29-1 and TRBJ1-1; D ambiguous. The CDR3 contains 12 residues. Per the germline V gene, CDR1 is SQVTM and CDR2 is ANQGSEA. V gave up 4 bases and J gave up 0 bases, with 6 bases separating them. The CDR3 sequence is CSVAPMNTEAFF. DNA of the CDR3: TGCAGCGTTGCACCTATGAACACTGAAGCTTTCTTT.

This chain connects TRBV5-1 to TRBJ2-5, with TRBD2 matching 9 bases. CDR3 size: 15 residues. Germline CDR1 and CDR2: SGHRS and YFSETQ. The trim removed 3 bases at V and 5 bases at J, leaving 8 bases unmatched. The CDR3 DNA is TGCGCCAGCAGCTCTTTAGCGGGAGTGGTCGAGACCCAGTACTTC. Translated: CASSSLAGVVETQYF.

The sample holds one count of this clone. The V and J genes are TRBV5-4 and TRBJ1-1; D call uncertain. This CDR3 has 14 residues. Trimming took 3 bases from V and 1 from J, leaving 10 bases between them. The germline gives CDR1 SGHNT, CDR2 YYREEE (reference sequence). The CDR3: CASSYRFGNTEAFF. The CDR3 coding sequence is TGTGCCAGCAGCTATAGGTTTGGGAACACTGAAGCTTTCTTT.

There are a few counts of this clone. This chain joins TRBV10-2 and TRBJ2-7, with a weak D call TRBD1 (5 bases). Germline CDR1 reads WSHSY; CDR2 reads SAAADI. Between the trimmed V and J ends, which lost 6 bases and 1 base, there was a span of 7 bases. This CDR3 spans 12 amino acids. In nucleotides, the CDR3 is TGCGCCAGCAGGACAGTGTCCTACGAGCAGTACTTC. It yields the protein CASRTVSYEQYF.

The J gene is TRBJ2-3, the V gene TRBV28; 7 positions agree with TRBD1. V lost 3 bases to trimming and J lost 2 bases; unmatched junction nucleotides: 8. CDR1 is MDHEN, CDR2 SYDVKM, per germline. This CDR3 is 16 amino acids long. The CDR3 DNA reads TGTGCCAGCAGTTTGTGGGGACAGATAAACACAGATACGCAGTATTTT. Protein product: CASSLWGQINTDTQYF.

There are a few counts of this clone. Other DNA sequences of this sample code for an identical CDR3. This chain uses TRBV7-2 with TRBJ1-5; 10 bases align to TRBD1. V was pared by 1 base and J by 3 bases, with 3 bases of the junction left unmatched. The CDR3 has 16 amino acids. Germline loops: CDR1 SGHTA, CDR2 FQGNSA. The CDR3 reads CASSLVGQGLNQPQHF. The CDR3 DNA is TGTGCCAGCAGCTTAGTGGGACAGGGGCTCAATCAGCCCCAGCATTTT.

The chain employs TRBV27 and TRBJ2-1, with 9 positions matching TRBD2. Trimming took 5 bases from V and 3 from J; bases not matched to a gene: 8. The CDR3 has 16 residues. Germline V gene lookup returns CDR1 MNHEY and CDR2 SMNVEV (reference sequence). CDR3 sequence reads: CASSPHGTSNYNEQFF. CDR3 in DNA: TGTGCCAGCAGTCCCCACGGGACTAGCAACTACAATGAGCAGTTCTTC.

This clone appeared a few times. J is TRBJ2-2 and V is TRBV7-9; the D is unclear. The germline CDR1 and CDR2 sequences are SEHNR and FQNEAQ (reference sequence). The CDR3 totals 13 residues. The V end lost 5 bases, the J end lost 6 bases, and 10 bases lay between the germline ends. The CDR3 DNA reads as TGTGCCAGCAGCCCCGAGCATTCCGGGGAGCTGTTTTTT. It yields the protein CASSPEHSGELFF.

A single count supports this clone. This chain joins TRBV11-2 and TRBJ2-7; the D gene is possibly TRBD2 (5 bases). This CDR3 has 15 residues. The germline V gene has CDR1 SGHAT and CDR2 FQNNGV. Deletions cut 6 bases from V and 2 bases from J, with 17 bases between. CDR3 sequence reads: CASSLENSGTYEQYF. CDR3 nucleotide sequence: TGTGCCAGCAGTCTAGAAAACTCGGGGACCTACGAGCAGTACTTC.

V and J are TRBV27 and TRBJ2-3; 8 bases align to TRBD1. CDR1 and CDR2 (germline): MNHEY, SMNVEV (reference sequence). V dropped 6 bases and J dropped 6; count of bases not matched to a gene: 14. There are 16 residues in the CDR3. The CDR3 reads CASRPQLDREGDTQYF. CDR3 nucleotides: TGTGCCAGCAGGCCCCAGTTGGACAGGGAAGGGGATACGCAGTATTTT.

This clone occurred once. This chain links TRBV29-1 with TRBJ1-2; no clear D. Germline V gene sequence: CDR1 SQVTM, CDR2 ANQGSEA. V gave up 3 bases and J gave up 6 bases, with 5 bases separating them. The CDR3 loop spans 10 amino acids. In DNA, the CDR3 is TGCAGCGTTGACACCGATGGCTACACCTTC. Residues: CSVDTDGYTF.

This chain uses TRBV19 with TRBJ2-1, with 9 bases matching TRBD2. The germline V gene has CDR1 LNHDA and CDR2 SQIVND (reference sequence). After removal of 5 bases from V and 4 bases from J, the junction contained 12 bases not matched to a gene. The CDR3 length is 17 residues. The CDR3 loop is CASSVLAGRSTYNEQFF. The CDR3 coding sequence is TGTGCCAGTAGTGTTCTAGCGGGAAGATCTACTTACAATGAGCAGTTCTTC. Looking up the rest from reference TRBV19 and TRBJ2-1 gives the full variable domain: DGGITQSPKYLFRKEGQNVTLSCEQNLNHDAMYWYRQDPGQGLRLIYYSQIVNDFQKGDIAEGYSVSREKKESFPLTVTSAQKNPTAFYLCASSVLAGRSTYNEQFFGPGTRLTVL.

This chain uses TRBV19 with TRBJ1-2; 7 bases map to TRBD1. Germline CDR1 LNHDA, CDR2 SQIVND (reference sequence). The CDR3 has 14 amino acids. Germline trimming cut 4 bases from V and 6 bases from J; bases unmatched to any gene: 8. CDR3 DNA: TGTGCCAGTAGTACCGGGGACAGTACAAATGGCTACACCTTC. Residues: CASSTGDSTNGYTF.

This clone was counted a single time. The genes are TRBV6-1 and TRBJ2-7; D is undetermined. This CDR3 is 14 amino acids long. V was clipped by 6 bases and J by 5 bases, with 17 bases between them. Germline loops: CDR1 MNHNS, CDR2 SASEGT. DNA of the CDR3: TGTGCCAGCAGCGGAGACGTTGAGGTCCACGAGCAGTACTTC. Translation gives CASSGDVEVHEQYF.

The chain joins TRBV4-1 to TRBJ2-6; 7 nucleotides line up with TRBD1. The germline V gene encodes CDR1 MGHRA and CDR2 YSYEKL. After removal of 3 bases from V and 0 bases from J, the junction contained 2 bases not matched to a gene. This CDR3 region has 16 residues. Here the CDR3 DNA reads TGCGCCAGCAGCCATGGGACAGACTCTGGGGCCAACGTCCTGACTTTC. Protein product: CASSHGTDSGANVLTF.

The chain couples TRBV27 to TRBJ2-7; D not resolved. The CDR3 has 13 amino acids. Germline CDR1 MNHEY, CDR2 SMNVEV (reference sequence). V lost 3 bases, J lost 5 bases, and 11 bases lay in between. CDR3 in DNA: TGTGCCAGCAGTTTCCTTGGGGTTCACGAGCAGTACTTC. Translating gives CASSFLGVHEQYF.

The chain recombines TRBV7-9 with TRBJ2-1, with D possibly being TRBD2 (5 bases). This CDR3 comprises 16 residues. V lost 4 bases to trimming and J lost 4 bases, with 17 bases between them. The germline V gene encodes CDR1 SEHNR and CDR2 FQNEAQ (reference sequence). The CDR3 DNA follows: TGTGCCAGCAGCTACTCCGGCGGGTACAAATACAATGAGCAGTTCTTC. It is translated as CASSYSGGYKYNEQFF.

The rearrangement uses TRBV28 and TRBJ2-3; no reliable D call. The V gene lost 3 bases and the J gene lost 6 bases, with 7 bases spanning the gap. This CDR3 is built from 12 residues. The V gene's germline CDR1 is MDHEN and CDR2 SYDVKM. As DNA, the CDR3 is TGTGCCAGCAGTTTGGGTTCGGATACGCAGTATTTT. It translates to CASSLGSDTQYF.

A single count supports this clone. The chain couples TRBV9 to TRBJ2-3; D is possibly TRBD1 (5 bases). The CDR3 loop spans 13 amino acids. Trimming pared 4 bases from V and 3 bases from J, leaving 9 bases between. CDR1 is SGDLS and CDR2 is YYNGEE in the germline V gene. The CDR3 DNA reads as TGTGCCAGCAGCTTGAGACAGACAGATACGCAGTATTTT. Translating gives CASSLRQTDTQYF.

This clone was counted only a few times. This chain links TRBV6-5 with TRBJ2-5; D is undetermined. Trimming shortened V by 0 bases and J by 1 base, and 9 bases separated the two germline ends. CDR3 length equals 15 residues. From germline, CDR1 is MNHEY and CDR2 SVGAGI. The CDR3 spells CASSYSIALQETQYF. As DNA, the CDR3 is TGTGCCAGCAGTTACTCAATAGCCCTCCAAGAGACCCAGTACTTC.

In this sample, this clone turned up a few times. The chain is built from TRBV18 and TRBJ1-4; the D is unclear. V gave up 3 bases and J gave up 0 bases, with 5 bases separating them. The CDR3 sequence is 14 residues long. Per the germline V gene, CDR1 is KGHSH and CDR2 is LQKENI. DNA for the CDR3: TGTGCCAGCTCACCGATTGCAACTAATGAAAAACTGTTTTTT. Protein: CASSPIATNEKLFF.

This clone was seen once. The CDR3 loop reads CASSERLAVSTDTQYF. In DNA form, the CDR3 reads TGCGCCAGCAGCGAAAGACTAGCGGTTAGCACAGATACGCAGTATTTT. V is TRBV4-1 and J is TRBJ2-3; 9 bases are a match to TRBD2. With V trimmed by 5 bases and J by 0 bases, 6 bases remained unmatched. The CDR3 runs to 16 residues. CDR1 is MGHRA, CDR2 YSYEKL, per germline.

The J gene is TRBJ2-5, the V gene TRBV9; unclear D gene. V lost 3 bases, J lost 4 bases, and 10 bases lay in between. Germline V gene lookup returns CDR1 SGDLS and CDR2 YYNGEE. CDR3 size: 13 residues. The CDR3 nucleotides read TGTGCCAGCAGCGACGGCAGGCTAGAGACCCAGTACTTC. Translating it yields CASSDGRLETQYF.

V and J are TRBV6-1 and TRBJ2-7; TRBD1 is a possible D gene (6 bases). Looked up from germline, CDR1 is MNHNS and CDR2 is SASEGT. The CDR3 has 12 amino acids. V lost 10 bases, J lost 2 bases, and 12 bases lay in between. The CDR3 reads CATGAGAYEQYF. The CDR3 nucleotides read TGTGCCACCGGGGCAGGGGCCTACGAGCAGTACTTC.

The V gene is TRBV27, the J gene TRBJ1-1; D unclear. CDR3 length equals 13 residues. The V gene's germline CDR1 is MNHEY and CDR2 SMNVEV (reference sequence). Trimming cost V 7 bases and J 4 bases, with 13 bases left between them. The CDR3 coding sequence is TGTGCCAGCACTAGTTATAGGGCCACTGAAGCTTTCTTT. This sequence encodes CASTSYRATEAFF.

The rearrangement uses TRBV6-1 and TRBJ2-7, with D possibly being TRBD1 (6 bases). The V and J ends lost 5 bases and 6 bases respectively, with 14 bases between them. This CDR3 comprises 13 residues. CDR1 and CDR2 (germline): MNHNS, SASEGT. The CDR3 sequence is CASSSHRESEQYF. In nucleotides, the CDR3 is TGTGCCAGCAGTTCCCACAGGGAAAGCGAGCAGTACTTC.

This sequence joins TRBV5-1 and TRBJ2-2; 9 bases are a match to TRBD2. V trimming: 4 bases; J trimming: 8 bases; junction bases outside the gene matches: 9. This CDR3 has 15 amino acids. Germline loops: CDR1 SGHRS, CDR2 YFSETQ. The CDR3 DNA follows: TGCGCCAGCAGCCGATTAGCGGGAGAAGTGGGGGAGCTGTTTTTT. It codes for CASSRLAGEVGELFF.